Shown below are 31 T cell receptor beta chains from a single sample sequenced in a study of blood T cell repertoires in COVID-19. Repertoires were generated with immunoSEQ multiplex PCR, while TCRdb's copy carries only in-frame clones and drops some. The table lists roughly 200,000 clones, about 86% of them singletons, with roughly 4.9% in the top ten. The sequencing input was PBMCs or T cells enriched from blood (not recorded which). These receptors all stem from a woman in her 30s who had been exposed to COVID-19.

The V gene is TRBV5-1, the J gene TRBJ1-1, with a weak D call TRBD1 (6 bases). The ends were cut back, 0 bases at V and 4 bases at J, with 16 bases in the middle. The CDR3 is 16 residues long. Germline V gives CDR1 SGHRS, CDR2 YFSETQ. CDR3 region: CASSLAYGGASTEAFF. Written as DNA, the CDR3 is TGCGCCAGCAGCTTGGCCTATGGGGGGGCGAGCACTGAAGCTTTCTTT.

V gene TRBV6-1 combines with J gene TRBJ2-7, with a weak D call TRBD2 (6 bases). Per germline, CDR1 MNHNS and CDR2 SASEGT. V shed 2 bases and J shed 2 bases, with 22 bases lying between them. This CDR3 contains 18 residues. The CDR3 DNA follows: TGTGCCAGCAGTGAATATTATCTTACGGCGGGAACACCCTACGAGCAGTACTTC. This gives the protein CASSEYYLTAGTPYEQYF.

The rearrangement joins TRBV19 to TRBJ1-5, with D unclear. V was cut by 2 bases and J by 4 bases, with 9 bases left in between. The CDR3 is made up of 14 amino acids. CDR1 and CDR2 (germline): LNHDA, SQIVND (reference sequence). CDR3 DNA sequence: TGTGCCAGTAGTATAAACAGTTGGAATCAGCCCCAGCATTTT. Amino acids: CASSINSWNQPQHF.

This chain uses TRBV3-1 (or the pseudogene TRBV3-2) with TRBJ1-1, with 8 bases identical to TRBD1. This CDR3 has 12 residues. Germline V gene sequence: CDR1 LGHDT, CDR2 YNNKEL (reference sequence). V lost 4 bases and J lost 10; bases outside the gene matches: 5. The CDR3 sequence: CASSLLDRGAFF. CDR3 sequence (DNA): TGTGCCAGCAGCCTACTCGACAGGGGAGCTTTCTTT.

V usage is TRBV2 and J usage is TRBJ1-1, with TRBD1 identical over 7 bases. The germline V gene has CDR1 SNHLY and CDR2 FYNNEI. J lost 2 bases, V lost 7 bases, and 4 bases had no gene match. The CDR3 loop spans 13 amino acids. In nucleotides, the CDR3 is TGTGCCAGCAAGACAGGGTCTAACACTGAAGCTTTCTTT. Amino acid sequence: CASKTGSNTEAFF.

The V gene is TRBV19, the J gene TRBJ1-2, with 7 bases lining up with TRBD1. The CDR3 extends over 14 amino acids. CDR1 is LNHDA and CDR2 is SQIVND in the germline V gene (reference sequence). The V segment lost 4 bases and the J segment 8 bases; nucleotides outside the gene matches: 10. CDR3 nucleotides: TGTGCCAGTAGTACCCAATACACAGGGGACGGCTACACCTTC. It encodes CASSTQYTGDGYTF.

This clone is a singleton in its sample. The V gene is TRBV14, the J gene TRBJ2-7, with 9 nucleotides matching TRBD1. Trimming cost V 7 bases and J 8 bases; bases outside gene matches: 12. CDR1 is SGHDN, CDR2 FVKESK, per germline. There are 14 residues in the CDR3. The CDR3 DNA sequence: TGTGCCAGCACCCCGAACCTTGGACAGGGGAAGCAGTACTTC. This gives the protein CASTPNLGQGKQYF.

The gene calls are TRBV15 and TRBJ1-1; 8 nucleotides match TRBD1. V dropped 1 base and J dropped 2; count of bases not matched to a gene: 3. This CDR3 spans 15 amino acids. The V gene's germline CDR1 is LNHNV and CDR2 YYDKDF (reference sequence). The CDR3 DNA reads TGTGCCACCAGCAGAGGGACAGGGATTAACACTGAAGCTTTCTTT. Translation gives CATSRGTGINTEAFF.

CDR3 amino acids: CASSVSLGGNSPLHF. In DNA, the CDR3 is TGTGCCAGCAGCGTCTCCCTGGGAGGTAATTCACCCCTCCACTTT. The chain joins TRBV9 to TRBJ1-6, with unresolved D. Between the trimmed V and J ends, which lost 2 bases and 6 bases, there was a span of 12 bases. Germline loops: CDR1 SGDLS, CDR2 YYNGEE. The length of the CDR3 is 15 residues.

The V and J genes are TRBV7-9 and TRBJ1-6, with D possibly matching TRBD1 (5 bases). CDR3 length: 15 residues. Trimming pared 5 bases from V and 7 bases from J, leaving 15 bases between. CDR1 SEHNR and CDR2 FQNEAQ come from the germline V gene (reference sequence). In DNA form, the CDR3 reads TGTGCCAGCAGCGAATTAGGGGTCGTAAATTCACCCCTCCACTTT. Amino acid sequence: CASSELGVVNSPLHF.

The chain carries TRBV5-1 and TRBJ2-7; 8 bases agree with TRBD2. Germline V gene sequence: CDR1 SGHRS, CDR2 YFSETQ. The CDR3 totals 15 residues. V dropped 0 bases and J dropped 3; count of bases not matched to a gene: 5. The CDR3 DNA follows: TGCGCCAGCAGCTTGGGTTTAGCGGGGAACTACGAGCAGTACTTC. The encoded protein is CASSLGLAGNYEQYF.

CDR3 residues: CATSDSGTGAGELFF. CDR3 DNA: TGTGCCACCAGTGATTCCGGGACAGGGGCCGGGGAGCTGTTTTTT. This chain uses TRBV24-1 with TRBJ2-2; TRBD1 aligns across 10 bases. Trimming at V came to 2 bases and at J to 6 bases, leaving 2 bases not matched to a gene. The CDR3 contains 15 residues. Germline V gene data show CDR1 as KGHDR and CDR2 as SFDVKD.

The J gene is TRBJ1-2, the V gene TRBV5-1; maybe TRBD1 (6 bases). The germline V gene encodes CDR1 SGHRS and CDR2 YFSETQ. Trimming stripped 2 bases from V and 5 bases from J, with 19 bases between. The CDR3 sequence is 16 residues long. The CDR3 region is CASSFSRARGRYGYTF. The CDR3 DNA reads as TGCGCCAGCAGCTTCTCTAGGGCCAGGGGTAGATATGGCTACACCTTC. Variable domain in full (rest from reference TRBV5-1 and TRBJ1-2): KAGVTQTPRYLIKTRGQQVTLSCSPISGHRSVSWYQQTPGQGLQFLFEYFSETQRNKGNFPGRFSGRQFSNSRSEMNVSTLELGDSALYLCASSFSRARGRYGYTFGSGTRLTVV.

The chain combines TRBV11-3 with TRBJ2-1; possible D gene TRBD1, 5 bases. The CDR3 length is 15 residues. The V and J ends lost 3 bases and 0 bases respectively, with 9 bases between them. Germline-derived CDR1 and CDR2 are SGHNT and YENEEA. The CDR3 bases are TGTGCCAGCAGCTTCCAGGGAAGCTCCTACAATGAGCAGTTCTTC. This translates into CASSFQGSSYNEQFF.

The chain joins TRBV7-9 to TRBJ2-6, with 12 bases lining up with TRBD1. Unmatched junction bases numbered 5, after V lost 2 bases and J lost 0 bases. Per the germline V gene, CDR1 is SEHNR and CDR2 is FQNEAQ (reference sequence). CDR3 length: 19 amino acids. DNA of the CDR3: TGTGCCAGCAGCTTAAGGGGGACAGGGGGCCTCTCTGGGGCCAACGTCCTGACTTTC. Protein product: CASSLRGTGGLSGANVLTF.

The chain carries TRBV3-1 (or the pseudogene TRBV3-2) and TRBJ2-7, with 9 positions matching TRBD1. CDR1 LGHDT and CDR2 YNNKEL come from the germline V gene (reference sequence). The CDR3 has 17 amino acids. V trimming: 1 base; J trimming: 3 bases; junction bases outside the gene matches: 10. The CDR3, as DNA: TGTGCCAGCAGCCAAGGAGGGGTACAGGGGGCACTCTACGAGCAGTACTTC. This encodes CASSQGGVQGALYEQYF.

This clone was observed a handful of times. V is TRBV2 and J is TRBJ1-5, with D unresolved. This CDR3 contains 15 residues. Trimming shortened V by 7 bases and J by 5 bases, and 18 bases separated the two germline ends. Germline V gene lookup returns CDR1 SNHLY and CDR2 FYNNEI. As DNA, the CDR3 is TGTGCCAGCACTAGGGAGGCCGATCTTGATCAGCCCCAGCATTTT. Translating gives CASTREADLDQPQHF.

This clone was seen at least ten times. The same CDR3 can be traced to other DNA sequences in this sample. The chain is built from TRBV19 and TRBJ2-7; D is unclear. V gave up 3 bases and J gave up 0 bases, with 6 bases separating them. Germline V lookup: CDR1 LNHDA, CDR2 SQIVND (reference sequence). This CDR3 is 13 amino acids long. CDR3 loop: CASSIALSYEQYF. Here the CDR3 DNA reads TGTGCCAGTAGTATTGCGCTCTCCTACGAGCAGTACTTC.

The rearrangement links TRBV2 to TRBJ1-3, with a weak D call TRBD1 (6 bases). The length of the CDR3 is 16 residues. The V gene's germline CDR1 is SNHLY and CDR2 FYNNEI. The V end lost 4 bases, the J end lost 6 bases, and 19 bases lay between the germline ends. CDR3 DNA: TGTGCCAGCAGTGTATCTTGGGGCGGACAGACAAACACCATATATTTT. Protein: CASSVSWGGQTNTIYF.

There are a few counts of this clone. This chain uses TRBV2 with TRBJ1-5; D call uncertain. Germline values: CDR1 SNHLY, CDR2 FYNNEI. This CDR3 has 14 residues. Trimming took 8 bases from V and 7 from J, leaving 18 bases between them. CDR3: CASCRLGVGQPQHF. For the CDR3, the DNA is TGTGCCAGCTGCCGACTCGGGGTCGGACAGCCCCAGCATTTT.

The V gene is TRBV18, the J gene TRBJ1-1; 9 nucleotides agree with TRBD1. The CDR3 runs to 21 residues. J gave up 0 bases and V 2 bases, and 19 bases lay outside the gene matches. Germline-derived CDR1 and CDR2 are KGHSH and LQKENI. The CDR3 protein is CASSPTVGTGISTSLNTEAFF. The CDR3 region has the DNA TGTGCCAGCTCACCAACGGTGGGGACAGGGATCAGCACATCTTTGAACACTGAAGCTTTCTTT.

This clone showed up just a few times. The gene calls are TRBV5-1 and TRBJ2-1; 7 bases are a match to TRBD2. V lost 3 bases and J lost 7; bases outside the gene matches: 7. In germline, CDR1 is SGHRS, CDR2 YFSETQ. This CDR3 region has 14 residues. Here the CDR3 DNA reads TGCGCCAGCAGCTGGGCGGGAGCCGGGAATGAGCAGTTCTTC. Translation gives CASSWAGAGNEQFF.

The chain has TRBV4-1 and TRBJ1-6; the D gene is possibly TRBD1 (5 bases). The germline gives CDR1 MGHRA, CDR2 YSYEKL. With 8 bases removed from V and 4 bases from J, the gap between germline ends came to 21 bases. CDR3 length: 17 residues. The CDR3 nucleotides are TGCGCCAGCCAGACAGAGGCCCTTCCAACGTATAATTCACCCCTCCACTTT. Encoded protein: CASQTEALPTYNSPLHF.

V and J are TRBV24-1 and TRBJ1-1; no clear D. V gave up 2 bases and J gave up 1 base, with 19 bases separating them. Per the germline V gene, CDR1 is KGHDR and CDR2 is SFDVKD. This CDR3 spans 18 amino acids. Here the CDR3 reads CATSDSSGFRPQNTEAFF. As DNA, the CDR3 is TGTGCCACCAGTGATTCCTCGGGGTTCCGACCCCAGAACACTGAAGCTTTCTTT.

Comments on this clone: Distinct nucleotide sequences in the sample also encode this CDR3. The CDR3 is CASSLGRDSSYEQYF. The CDR3 nucleotides read TGTGCCAGCAGCTTAGGTCGGGACAGTTCCTACGAGCAGTACTTC. This chain joins TRBV11-2 and TRBJ2-7; 7 bases are shared with TRBD1. Germline CDR1 reads SGHAT; CDR2 reads FQNNGV. The V segment lost 1 base and the J segment 1 base; nucleotides outside the gene matches: 4. This CDR3 spans 15 amino acids. Filled out from reference TRBV11-2 and TRBJ2-7, the complete variable domain reads EAGVAQSPRYKIIEKRQSVAFWCNPISGHATLYWYQQILGQGPKLLIQFQNNGVVDDSQLPKDRFSAERLKGVDSTLKIQPAKLEDSAVYLCASSLGRDSSYEQYFGPGTRLTVT.

The CDR3 coding sequence is TGTGCCTGGAGTACCTCGGTGGGCTCACCCCTCCACTTT. Encoded protein: CAWSTSVGSPLHF. J is TRBJ1-6 and V is TRBV30; D not certain. The CDR3 contains 13 residues. Trimming left V 2 bases short and J 10 bases short, with 12 bases between. Germline V CDR1 and CDR2: GTSNPN, SVGIG (reference sequence).

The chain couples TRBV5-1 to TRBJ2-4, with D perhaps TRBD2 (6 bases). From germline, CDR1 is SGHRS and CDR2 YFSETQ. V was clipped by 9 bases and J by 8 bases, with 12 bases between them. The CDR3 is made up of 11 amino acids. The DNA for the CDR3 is TGCGCCACCCTAACGGGAGACATTCAGTACTTC. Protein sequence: CATLTGDIQYF.

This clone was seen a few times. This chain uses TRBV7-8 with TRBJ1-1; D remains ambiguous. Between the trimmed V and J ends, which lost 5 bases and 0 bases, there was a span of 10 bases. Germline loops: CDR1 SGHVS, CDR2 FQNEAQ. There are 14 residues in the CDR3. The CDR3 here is CASSVGDMNTEAFF. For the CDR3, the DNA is TGTGCCAGCAGCGTAGGAGATATGAACACTGAAGCTTTCTTT.

Here the CDR3 reads CATSDPSGSTYNEQFF. The CDR3 region has the DNA TGTGCCACCAGTGACCCTAGCGGGTCGACCTACAATGAGCAGTTCTTC. The chain is built from TRBV24-1 and TRBJ2-1; 8 positions match TRBD2. CDR1 is KGHDR and CDR2 is SFDVKD in the germline V gene. The CDR3 is 16 amino acids. Trimming at V came to 4 bases and at J to 2 bases, leaving 6 bases not matched to a gene.

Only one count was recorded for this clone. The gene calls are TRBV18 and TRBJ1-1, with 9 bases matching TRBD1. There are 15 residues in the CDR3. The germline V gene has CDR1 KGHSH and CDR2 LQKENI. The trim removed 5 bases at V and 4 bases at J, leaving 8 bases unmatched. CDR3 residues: CASSSNRGLGTEAFF. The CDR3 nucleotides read TGTGCCAGCTCATCGAACAGGGGGCTCGGCACTGAAGCTTTCTTT.

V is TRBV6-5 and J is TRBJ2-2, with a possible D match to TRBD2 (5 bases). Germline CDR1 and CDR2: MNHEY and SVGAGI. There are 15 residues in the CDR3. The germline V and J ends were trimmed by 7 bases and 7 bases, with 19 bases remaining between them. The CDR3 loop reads CASTIRRERNGELFF. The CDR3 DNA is TGTGCCAGCACCATACGTAGGGAGAGAAACGGGGAGCTGTTTTTT.